The clone carrying this T cell receptor (beta chain) occurred a few times. Its antigen is unknown. These data belong to a study of cytomegalovirus exposure and HLA in healthy donors. Study results and caveats: Later analysis suggested most CMV-associated TCR beta chains were HLA-restricted. Across donors, most TCRs were seen rarely, yet some public ones were widespread.

Primers included in the PCR were 60 Vbeta and 13 Jbeta primers. Method: immunoSEQ multiplex PCR; TCRdb's copy keeps in-frame clones and lacks some. This sample has roughly 100,000 clones, with 60% to 80% found just once. Germline V gives CDR1 LNHDA, CDR2 SQIVND (reference sequence). The CDR3 has 15 residues. With 3 bases removed from V and 2 bases from J, the gap between germline ends came to 11 bases. The clonotype was recovered from a male donor in good health and CMV-seropositive. The sequenced sample consisted of PBMCs. This chain connects TRBV19 to TRBJ1-5; D is uncertain. Here the CDR3 reads CASSIRLGGNQPQHF. CDR3 sequence (DNA): TGTGCCAGTAGTATCCGTCTCGGGGGCAATCAGCCCCAGCATTTT.